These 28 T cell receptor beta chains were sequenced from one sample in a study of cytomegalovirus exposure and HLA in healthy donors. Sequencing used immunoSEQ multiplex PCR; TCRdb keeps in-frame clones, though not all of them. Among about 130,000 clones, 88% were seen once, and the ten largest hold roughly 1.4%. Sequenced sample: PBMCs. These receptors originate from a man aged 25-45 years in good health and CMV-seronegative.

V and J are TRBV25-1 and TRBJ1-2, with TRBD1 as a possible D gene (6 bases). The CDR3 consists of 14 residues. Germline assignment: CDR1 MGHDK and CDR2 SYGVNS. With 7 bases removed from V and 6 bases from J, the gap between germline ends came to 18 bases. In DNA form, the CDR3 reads TGTGCCAGCACCGACTCTTGGACAGCTGATGGCTACACCTTC. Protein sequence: CASTDSWTADGYTF.

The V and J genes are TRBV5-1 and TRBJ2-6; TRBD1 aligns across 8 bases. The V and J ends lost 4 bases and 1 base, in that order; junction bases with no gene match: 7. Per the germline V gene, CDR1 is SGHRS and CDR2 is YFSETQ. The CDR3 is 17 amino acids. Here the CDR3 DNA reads TGCGCCAGCAGCAAAGGACAGGGATCTTCTGGGGCCAACGTCCTGACTTTC. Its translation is CASSKGQGSSGANVLTF.

CDR3 loop: CASSRSRNYEQYF. CDR3 bases: TGCGCCAGCAGCCGATCCAGGAACTACGAGCAGTACTTC. J is TRBJ2-7 and V is TRBV4-1; D is undetermined. The CDR3 has 13 amino acids. CDR1 MGHRA and CDR2 YSYEKL come from the germline V gene. V was clipped by 4 bases and J by 3 bases, with 10 bases between them.

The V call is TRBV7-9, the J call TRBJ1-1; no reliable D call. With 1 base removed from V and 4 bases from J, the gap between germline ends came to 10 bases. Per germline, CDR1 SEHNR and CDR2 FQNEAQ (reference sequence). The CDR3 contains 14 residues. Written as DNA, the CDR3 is TGTGCCAGCAGCTTAGTTTTTCCGGGCACTGAAGCTTTCTTT. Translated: CASSLVFPGTEAFF. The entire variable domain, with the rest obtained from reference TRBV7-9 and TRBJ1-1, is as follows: DTGVSQNPRHKITKRGQNVTFRCDPISEHNRLYWYRQTLGQGPEFLTYFQNEAQLEKSRLLSDRFSAERPKGSFSTLEIQRTEQGDSAMYLCASSLVFPGTEAFFGQGTRLTVV.

The CDR3 nucleotides are TGTGCCAGCAGCTCAACACTAGATCCGGGGGAGCTGTTTTTT. Its protein product is CASSSTLDPGELFF. The chain has TRBV7-6 and TRBJ2-2, with D perhaps matching TRBD2 (5 bases). The CDR3 contains 14 residues. Trimming took 4 bases from V and 8 from J, leaving 14 bases between them. Germline V lookup: CDR1 SGHVS, CDR2 FNYEAQ.

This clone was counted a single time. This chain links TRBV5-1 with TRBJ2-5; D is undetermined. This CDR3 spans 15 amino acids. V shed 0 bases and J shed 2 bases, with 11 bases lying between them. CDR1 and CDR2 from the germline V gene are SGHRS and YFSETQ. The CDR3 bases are TGCGCCAGCAGCTTGGCAGGCTATAATCAAGAGACCCAGTACTTC. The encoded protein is CASSLAGYNQETQYF.

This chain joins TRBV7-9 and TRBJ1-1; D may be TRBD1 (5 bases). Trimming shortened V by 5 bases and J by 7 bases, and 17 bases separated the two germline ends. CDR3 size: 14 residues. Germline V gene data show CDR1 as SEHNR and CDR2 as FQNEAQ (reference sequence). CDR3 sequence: CASSPPRVHREAFF. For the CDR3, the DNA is TGTGCCAGCAGCCCCCCCAGGGTCCACCGTGAAGCTTTCTTT. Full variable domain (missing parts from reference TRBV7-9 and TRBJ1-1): DTGVSQNPRHKITKRGQNVTFRCDPISEHNRLYWYRQTLGQGPEFLTYFQNEAQLEKSRLLSDRFSAERPKGSFSTLEIQRTEQGDSAMYLCASSPPRVHREAFFGQGTRLTVV.

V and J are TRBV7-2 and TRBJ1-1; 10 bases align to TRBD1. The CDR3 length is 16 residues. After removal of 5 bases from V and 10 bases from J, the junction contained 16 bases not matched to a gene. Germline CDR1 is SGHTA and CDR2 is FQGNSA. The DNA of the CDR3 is TGTGCCAGCAGCCAAGCGTCGGGACAGGGGACAAGGGGAGCTTTCTTT. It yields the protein CASSQASGQGTRGAFF.

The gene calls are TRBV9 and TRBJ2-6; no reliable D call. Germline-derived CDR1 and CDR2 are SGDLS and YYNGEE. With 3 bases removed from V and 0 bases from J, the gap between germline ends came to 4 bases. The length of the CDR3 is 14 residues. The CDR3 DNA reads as TGTGCCAGCAGCGCGAGCTCTGGGGCCAACGTCCTGACTTTC. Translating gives CASSASSGANVLTF.

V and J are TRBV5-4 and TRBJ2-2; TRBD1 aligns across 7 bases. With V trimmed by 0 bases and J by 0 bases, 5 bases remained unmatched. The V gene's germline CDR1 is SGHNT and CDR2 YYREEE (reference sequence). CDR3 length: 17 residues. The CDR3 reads CASSLGQGPSNTGELFF. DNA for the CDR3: TGTGCCAGCAGCTTGGGACAGGGCCCCTCGAACACCGGGGAGCTGTTTTTT.

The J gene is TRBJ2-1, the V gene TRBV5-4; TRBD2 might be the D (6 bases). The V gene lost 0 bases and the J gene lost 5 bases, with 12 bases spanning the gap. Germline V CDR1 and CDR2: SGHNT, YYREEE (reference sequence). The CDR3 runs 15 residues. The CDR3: CASSLDLAVNNEQFF. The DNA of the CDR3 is TGTGCCAGCAGCTTGGATTTAGCGGTAAACAATGAGCAGTTCTTC.

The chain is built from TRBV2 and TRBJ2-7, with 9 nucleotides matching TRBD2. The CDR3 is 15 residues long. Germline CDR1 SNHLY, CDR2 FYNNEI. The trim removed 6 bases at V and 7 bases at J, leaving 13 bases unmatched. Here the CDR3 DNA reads TGTGCCAGCAGCCCCCGGGCCACCGCGGGGGGGGAGCAGTACTTC. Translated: CASSPRATAGGEQYF.

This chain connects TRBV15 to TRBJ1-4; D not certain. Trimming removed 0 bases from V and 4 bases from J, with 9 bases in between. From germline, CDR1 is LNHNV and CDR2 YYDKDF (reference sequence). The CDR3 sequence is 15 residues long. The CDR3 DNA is TGTGCCACCAGCAGAGATAAGCGGCGTAATGAAAAACTGTTTTTT. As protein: CATSRDKRRNEKLFF.

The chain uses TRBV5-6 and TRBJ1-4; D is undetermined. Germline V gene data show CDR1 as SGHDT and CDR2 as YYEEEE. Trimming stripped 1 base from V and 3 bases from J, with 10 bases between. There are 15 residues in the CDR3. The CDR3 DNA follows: TGTGCCAGCAGCTTGTTCGGGGATTCTAATGAAAAACTGTTTTTT. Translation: CASSLFGDSNEKLFF.

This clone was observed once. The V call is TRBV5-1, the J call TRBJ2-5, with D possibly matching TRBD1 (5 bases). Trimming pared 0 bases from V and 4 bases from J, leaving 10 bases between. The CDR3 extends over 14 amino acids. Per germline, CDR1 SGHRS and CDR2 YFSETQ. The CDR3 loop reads CASSLEGRAETQYF. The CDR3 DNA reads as TGCGCCAGCAGCTTGGAGGGCAGGGCAGAGACCCAGTACTTC. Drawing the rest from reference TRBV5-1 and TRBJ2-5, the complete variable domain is KAGVTQTPRYLIKTRGQQVTLSCSPISGHRSVSWYQQTPGQGLQFLFEYFSETQRNKGNFPGRFSGRQFSNSRSEMNVSTLELGDSALYLCASSLEGRAETQYFGPGTRLLVL.

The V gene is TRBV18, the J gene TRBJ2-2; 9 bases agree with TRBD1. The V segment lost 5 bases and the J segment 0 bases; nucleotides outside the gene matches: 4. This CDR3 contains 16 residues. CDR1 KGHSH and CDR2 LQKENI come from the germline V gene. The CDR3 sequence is CASSWGQGSNTGELFF. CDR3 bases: TGTGCCAGCTCATGGGGACAGGGATCGAACACCGGGGAGCTGTTTTTT.

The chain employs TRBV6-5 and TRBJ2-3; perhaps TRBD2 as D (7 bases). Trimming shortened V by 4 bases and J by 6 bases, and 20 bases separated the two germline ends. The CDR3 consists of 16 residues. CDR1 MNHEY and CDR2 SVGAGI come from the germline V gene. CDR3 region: CASSSPSGGGLDTQYF. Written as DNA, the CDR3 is TGTGCCAGCAGTTCTCCTAGCGGAGGGGGGTTGGATACGCAGTATTTT.

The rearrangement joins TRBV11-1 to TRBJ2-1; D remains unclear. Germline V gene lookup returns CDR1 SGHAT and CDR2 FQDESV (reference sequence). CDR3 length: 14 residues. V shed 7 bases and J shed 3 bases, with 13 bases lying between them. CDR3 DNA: TGTGCCAGCAAGCTGTCCGGGTACTACAATGAGCAGTTCTTC. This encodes CASKLSGYYNEQFF.

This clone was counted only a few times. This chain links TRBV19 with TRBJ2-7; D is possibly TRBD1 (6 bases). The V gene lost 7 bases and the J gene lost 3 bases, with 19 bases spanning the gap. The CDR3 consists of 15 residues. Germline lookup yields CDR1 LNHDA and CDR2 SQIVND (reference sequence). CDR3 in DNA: TGTGCCAGTACCCCGGACAGTAAAAAGTTCTACGAGCAGTACTTC. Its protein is CASTPDSKKFYEQYF.

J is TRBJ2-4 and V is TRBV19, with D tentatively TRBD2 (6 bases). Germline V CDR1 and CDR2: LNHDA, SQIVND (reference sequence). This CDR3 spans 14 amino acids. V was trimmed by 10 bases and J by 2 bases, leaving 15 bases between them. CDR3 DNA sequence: TGTGCCACCGTGTCGGCGGGGACCAAAAACATTCAGTACTTC. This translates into CATVSAGTKNIQYF.

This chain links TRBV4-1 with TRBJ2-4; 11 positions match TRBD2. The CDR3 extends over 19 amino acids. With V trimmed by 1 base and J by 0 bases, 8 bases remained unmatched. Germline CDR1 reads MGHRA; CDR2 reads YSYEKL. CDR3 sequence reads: CASSQGTSGQYLAKNIQYF. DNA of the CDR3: TGCGCCAGCAGCCAAGGGACTAGCGGGCAATATCTAGCCAAAAACATTCAGTACTTC.

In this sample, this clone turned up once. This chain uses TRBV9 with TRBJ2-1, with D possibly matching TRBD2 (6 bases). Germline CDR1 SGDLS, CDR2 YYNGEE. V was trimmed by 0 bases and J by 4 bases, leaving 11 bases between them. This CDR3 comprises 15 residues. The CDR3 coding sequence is TGTGCCAGCAGCGTAGCGGGAGTAACATACAATGAGCAGTTCTTC. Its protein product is CASSVAGVTYNEQFF.

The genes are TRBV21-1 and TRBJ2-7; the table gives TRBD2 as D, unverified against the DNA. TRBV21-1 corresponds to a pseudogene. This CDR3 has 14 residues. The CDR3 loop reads CASFHSGLSYEQYF. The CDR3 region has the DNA TGTGCCAGCTTCCATAGCGGACTCTCCTACGAGCAGTACTTC.

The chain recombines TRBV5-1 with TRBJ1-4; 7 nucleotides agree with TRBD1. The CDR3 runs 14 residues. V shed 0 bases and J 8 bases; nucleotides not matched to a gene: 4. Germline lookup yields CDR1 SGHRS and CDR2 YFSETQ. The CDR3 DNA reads TGCGCCAGCAGCTTGGCCGGGACAGCGGAAAAACTGTTTTTT. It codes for CASSLAGTAEKLFF.

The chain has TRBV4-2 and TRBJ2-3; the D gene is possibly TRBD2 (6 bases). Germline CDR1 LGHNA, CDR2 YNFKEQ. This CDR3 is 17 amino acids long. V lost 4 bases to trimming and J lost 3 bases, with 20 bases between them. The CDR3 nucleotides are TGTGCCAGCAGCCTTCCGGAGTGGCGGGAAGGAACAGATACGCAGTATTTT. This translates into CASSLPEWREGTDTQYF.

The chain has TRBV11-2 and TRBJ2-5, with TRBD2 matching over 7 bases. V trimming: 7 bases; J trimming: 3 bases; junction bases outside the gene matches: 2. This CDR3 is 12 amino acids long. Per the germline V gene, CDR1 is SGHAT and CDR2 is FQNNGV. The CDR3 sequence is CASNLAEETQYF. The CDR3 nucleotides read TGTGCCAGCAACCTAGCGGAAGAGACCCAGTACTTC.

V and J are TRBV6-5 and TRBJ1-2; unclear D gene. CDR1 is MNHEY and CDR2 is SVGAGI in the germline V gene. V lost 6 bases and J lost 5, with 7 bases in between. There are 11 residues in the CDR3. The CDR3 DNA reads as TGTGCCAGCAGCCTCACATATGGCTACACCTTC. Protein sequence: CASSLTYGYTF.

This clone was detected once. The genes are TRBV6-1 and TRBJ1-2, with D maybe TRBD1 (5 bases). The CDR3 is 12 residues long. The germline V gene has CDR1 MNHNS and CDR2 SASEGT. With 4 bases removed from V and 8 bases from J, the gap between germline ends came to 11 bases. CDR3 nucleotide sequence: TGTGCCAGCAGTGGCAGGGAGGAAGGCTACACCTTC. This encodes CASSGREEGYTF.